This T cell receptor beta chain was documented in a study of blood T cell repertoires in COVID-19. Looking at the study overall: The United States, Italy and Spain supplied acute and convalescent COVID-19 samples. T cells, B-cell-depleted T cells, or PBMCs supplied cDNA or gDNA.

Germline loops: CDR1 ENHRY, CDR2 SYGVKD. V dropped 7 bases and J dropped 3 bases, with 12 bases sitting between them. This CDR3 has 13 residues. Original analysis: From reference gene primer amplification, estimates of nucleated cell counts were derived. TCRdb's table, derived via immunoSEQ multiplex PCR, lists solely in-frame clones and lacks some. That table gives V, J and clone size, and the DNA gave D and trimming. This table holds approximately 190,000 clones, roughly 80% found once. Sequenced sample: peripheral blood. The chain employs TRBV10-3 and TRBJ1-1; no definite D call. The source is a man aged 55 to 70 with acute or convalescent COVID-19. The DNA of the CDR3 is TGTGCCATCAATTGGGAGGCGGACACTGAAGCTTTCTTT. Amino acid sequence: CAINWEADTEAFF.